This TCR beta chain was recorded in a study of T cell repertoires in cytomegalovirus infection. With regard to this clonotype: Its antigen is still unknown.

The V end lost 8 bases, the J end lost 0 bases, and 10 bases lay between the germline ends. CDR3 length equals 14 residues. Each CDR3 protein is one row after TCRdb ran MiXCR on the reads. The table shows about 740,000 distinct CDR3 sequences, with approximately 34% occurring only once. General observations from the study: What dominated the ex vivo response were HLA-C-restricted CMV-specific TCR beta clonotypes.

The origin of this receptor is a human donor in good health (CMV status not recorded). Some clones in this sample may be carry-over from other donors' samples. The sequenced material came from PBMCs. J is TRBJ1-4 and V is TRBV12-3 or TRBV12-4; D is ambiguous. This chain's CDR3 is CASGSYATNEKLFF. In DNA form, the CDR3 reads TGTGCCAGCGGGTCATATGCAACTAATGAAAAACTGTTTTTT.